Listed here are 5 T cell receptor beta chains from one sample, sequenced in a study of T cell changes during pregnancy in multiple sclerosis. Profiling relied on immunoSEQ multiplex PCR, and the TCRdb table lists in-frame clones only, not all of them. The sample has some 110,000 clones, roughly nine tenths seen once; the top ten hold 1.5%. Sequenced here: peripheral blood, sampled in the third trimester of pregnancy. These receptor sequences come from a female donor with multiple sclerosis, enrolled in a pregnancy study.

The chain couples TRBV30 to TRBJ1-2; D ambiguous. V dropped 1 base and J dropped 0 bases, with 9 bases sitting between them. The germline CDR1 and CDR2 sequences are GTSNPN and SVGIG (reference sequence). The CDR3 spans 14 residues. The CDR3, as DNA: TGTGCCTGGAGTGCCAGCGGAGCTAACTATGGCTACACCTTC. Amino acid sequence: CAWSASGANYGYTF.

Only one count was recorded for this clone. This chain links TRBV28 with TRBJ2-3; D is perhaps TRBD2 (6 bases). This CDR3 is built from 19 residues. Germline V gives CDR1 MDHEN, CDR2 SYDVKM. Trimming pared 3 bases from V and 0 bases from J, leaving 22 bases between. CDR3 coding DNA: TGTGCCAGCAGTTTGGGAAGCGGCCCTCGGGGGACTAGCACAGATACGCAGTATTTT. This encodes CASSLGSGPRGTSTDTQYF.

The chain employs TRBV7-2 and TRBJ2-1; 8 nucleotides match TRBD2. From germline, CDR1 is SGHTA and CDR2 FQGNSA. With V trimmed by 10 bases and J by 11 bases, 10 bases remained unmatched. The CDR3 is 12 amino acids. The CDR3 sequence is CATGPLAGQQFF. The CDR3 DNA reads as TGTGCCACGGGGCCCCTAGCGGGTCAGCAGTTCTTC.

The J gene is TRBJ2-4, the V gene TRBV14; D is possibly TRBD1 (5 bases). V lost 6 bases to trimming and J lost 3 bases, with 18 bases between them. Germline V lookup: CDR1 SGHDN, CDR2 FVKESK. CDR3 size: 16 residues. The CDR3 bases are TGTGCCAGCAGTGAGCCCTCAGGGAAAGGCAAAAACATTCAGTACTTC. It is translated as CASSEPSGKGKNIQYF. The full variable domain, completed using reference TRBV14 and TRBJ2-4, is EAGVTQFPSHSVIEKGQTVTLRCDPISGHDNLYWYRRVMGKEIKFLLHFVKESKQDESGMPNNRFLAERTGGTYSTLKVQPAELEDSGVYFCASSEPSGKGKNIQYFGAGTRLSVL.

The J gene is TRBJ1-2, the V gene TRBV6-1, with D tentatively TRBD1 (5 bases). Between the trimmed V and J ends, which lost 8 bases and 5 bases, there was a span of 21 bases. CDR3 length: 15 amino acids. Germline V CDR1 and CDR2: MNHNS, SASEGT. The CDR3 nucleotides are TGTGCCAGCGGGAATCGTGGGGCAGCCCCTTATGGCTACACCTTC. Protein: CASGNRGAAPYGYTF.